The present entry profiles one T cell receptor (beta chain) with its context. Its cognate antigen is unknown. The ends lost 3 bases at V and 6 bases at J; junction bases unmatched: 8. CDR3 length: 15 residues. Germline loops: CDR1 MNHNS, CDR2 SASEGT. Profiled with immunoSEQ multiplex PCR; TCRdb holds only in-frame clones, not every one. The repertoire has around 35,000 clones, about 95% of them found once; the top ten carry 0.15% to 0.2%. This entry belongs to a study of circulating and synovial CD4+ cells in juvenile arthritis. Points from the study as a whole: Vbeta family usage analysis did not detect the pathogenic-like versus bulk difference.

This chain links TRBV6-1 with TRBJ1-2; TRBD1 matches 9 bases. The specimen sequenced was CD4+ T cells from blood. The clonotype originates from a human donor with juvenile idiopathic arthritis. Here the CDR3 DNA reads TGTGCCAGCAGTGATAACAGGGGGCGGTATGATGGCTACACCTTC. This sequence encodes CASSDNRGRYDGYTF.